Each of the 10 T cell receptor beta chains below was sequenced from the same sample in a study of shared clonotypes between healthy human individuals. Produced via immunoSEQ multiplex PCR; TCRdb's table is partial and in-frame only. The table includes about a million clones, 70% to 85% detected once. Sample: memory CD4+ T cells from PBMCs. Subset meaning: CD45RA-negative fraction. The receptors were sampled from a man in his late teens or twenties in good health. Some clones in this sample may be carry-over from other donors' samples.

CDR3 bases: TGTGCCAGCAGAGTAGTGGATACGCAGTATTTT. Translated: CASRVVDTQYF. V gene TRBV2 combines with J gene TRBJ2-3; D unresolved. Germline V CDR1 and CDR2: SNHLY, FYNNEI. Trimming removed 6 bases from V and 6 bases from J, with 7 bases in between. CDR3 size: 11 residues.

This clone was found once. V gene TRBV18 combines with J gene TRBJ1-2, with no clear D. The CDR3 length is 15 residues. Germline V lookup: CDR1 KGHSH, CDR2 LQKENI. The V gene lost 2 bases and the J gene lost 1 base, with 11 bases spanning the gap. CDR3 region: CASSPGQFFNYGYTF. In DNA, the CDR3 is TGTGCCAGCTCACCAGGGCAGTTCTTTAACTATGGCTACACCTTC.

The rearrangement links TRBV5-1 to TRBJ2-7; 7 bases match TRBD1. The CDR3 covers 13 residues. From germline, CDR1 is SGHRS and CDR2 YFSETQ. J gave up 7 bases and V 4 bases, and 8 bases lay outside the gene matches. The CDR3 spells CASSVGQAGEQYF. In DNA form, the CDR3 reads TGCGCCAGCAGCGTAGGACAGGCCGGGGAGCAGTACTTC.

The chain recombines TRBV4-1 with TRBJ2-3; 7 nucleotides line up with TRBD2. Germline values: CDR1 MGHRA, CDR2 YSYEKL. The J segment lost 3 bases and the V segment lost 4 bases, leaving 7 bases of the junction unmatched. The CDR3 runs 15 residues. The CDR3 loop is CASSLGGGRTDTQYF. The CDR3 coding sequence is TGCGCCAGCAGCCTCGGGGGAGGGAGGACAGATACGCAGTATTTT.

CDR3 region: CASSRAPVNEQYF. The CDR3 DNA follows: TGTGCCAGTAGTAGGGCACCGGTCAACGAGCAGTACTTC. J is TRBJ2-7 and V is TRBV19; D is ambiguous. V was clipped by 4 bases and J by 5 bases, with 12 bases between them. Germline loops: CDR1 LNHDA, CDR2 SQIVND (reference sequence). The CDR3 extends over 13 amino acids.

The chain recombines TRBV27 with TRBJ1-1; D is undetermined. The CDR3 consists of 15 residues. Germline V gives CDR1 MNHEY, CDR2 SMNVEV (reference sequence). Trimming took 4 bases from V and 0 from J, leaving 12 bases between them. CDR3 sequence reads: CASSSKSSVNTEAFF. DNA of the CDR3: TGTGCCAGCAGTTCAAAGAGTTCTGTGAACACTGAAGCTTTCTTT.

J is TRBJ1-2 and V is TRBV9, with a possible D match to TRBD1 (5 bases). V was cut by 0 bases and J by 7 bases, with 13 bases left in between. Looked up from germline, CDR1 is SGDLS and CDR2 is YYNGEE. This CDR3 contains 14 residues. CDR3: CASSVEVGPAGYTF. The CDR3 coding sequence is TGTGCCAGCAGCGTAGAGGTGGGGCCCGCTGGCTACACCTTC.

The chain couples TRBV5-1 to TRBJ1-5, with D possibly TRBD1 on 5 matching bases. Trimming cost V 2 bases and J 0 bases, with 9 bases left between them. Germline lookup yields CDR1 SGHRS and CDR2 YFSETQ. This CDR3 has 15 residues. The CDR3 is CASSFDSYSNQPQHF. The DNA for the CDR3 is TGCGCCAGCAGCTTCGACAGTTATAGCAATCAGCCCCAGCATTTT.

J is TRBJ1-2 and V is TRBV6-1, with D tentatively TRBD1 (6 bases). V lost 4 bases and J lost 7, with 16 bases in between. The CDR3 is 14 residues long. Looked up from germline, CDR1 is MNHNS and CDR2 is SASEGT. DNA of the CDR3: TGTGCCAGCAGTGGGTGGGGGGGGCAGAGTGGCTACACCTTC. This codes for CASSGWGGQSGYTF.

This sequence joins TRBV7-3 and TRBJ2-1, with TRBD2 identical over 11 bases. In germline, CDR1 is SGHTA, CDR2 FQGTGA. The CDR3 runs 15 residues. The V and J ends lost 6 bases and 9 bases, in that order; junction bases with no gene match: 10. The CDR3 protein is CASRNSGRAVSEQFF. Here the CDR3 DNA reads TGTGCCAGCAGAAATAGCGGGAGGGCCGTAAGTGAGCAGTTCTTC. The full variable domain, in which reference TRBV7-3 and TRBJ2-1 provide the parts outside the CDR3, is GAGVSQTPSNKVTEKGKYVELRCDPISGHTALYWYRQSLGQGPEFLIYFQGTGAADDSGLPNDRFFAVRPEGSVSTLKIQRTERGDSAVYLCASRNSGRAVSEQFFGPGTRLTVL.